The rows below give T cell receptor beta chains drawn from one sample of a study of a mutant IDH1 vaccine in newly diagnosed glioma. This table comes from immunoSEQ multiplex PCR, and its TCRdb copy is limited to in-frame clones, with some not included. The data hold about 120,000 clones, with roughly 78% observed a single time. No antigen is known for these receptors. The specimen was PBMCs, collected from a glioma patient whose treatment included an IDH1 peptide vaccine. These receptor sequences come from a man aged 35 to 55 with glioma. Each CDR3 is given with its conserved first and last residue. A D gene is named only where the DNA matches it firmly. Only some rows state a clone size, as once, few, many or a class for expanded clones.

j_call v_call clone_size d_call cdr3_nt cdr3_aa
TRBJ2-5 TRBV6-5 NA TRBD1 TGTGCCAGCAGTTACCTACCGGGACAGGGAAAAGAGACCCAGTACTTC CASSYLPGQGKETQYF
TRBJ2-3 TRBV5-5 NA TRBD2 TGTGCCAGCAGAACTAGCGGGGGACCCTTGGCAGATACGCAGTATTTT CASRTSGGPLADTQYF
TRBJ2-7 TRBV18 NA TRBD1 TGTGCCAGCTCACCACGGGACAGGGCGGGCGAGCAGTACTTC CASSPRDRAGEQYF
TRBJ2-7 TRBV6-6 few TRBD1 TGTGCCAGTACCGGACAGGGAGGTCTCTACGAGCAGTACTTC CASTGQGGLYEQYF
TRBJ2-3 TRBV5-1 NA TRBD2 TGCGCCAGCAGCTCGACTAGCGGGGGTAGGGGTACGCAGTATTTT CASSSTSGGRGTQYF
TRBJ1-2 TRBV11-2 medium-sized NA TGTGCCAGCACCCCTGCGGGACGGAACTATGGCTACACCTTC CASTPAGRNYGYTF
TRBJ2-7 TRBV28 once NA TGTGCCAGCAGTTATATGGACGAGCAGTACTTC CASSYMDEQYF
TRBJ2-1 TRBV29-1 NA NA TGCAGCGTTGAAGACCCCCCGGCAGGGGTCCGCAATGAGCAGTTCTTC CSVEDPPAGVRNEQFF
TRBJ1-1 TRBV10-3 NA TRBD1 TGTGCCATCAGGGGGACAGGCTGGACTGAAGCTTTCTTT CAIRGTGWTEAFF
TRBJ2-4 TRBV7-2 few NA TGTGCCAGCAGCCCGACGGGCGGCGGTAAACTAGCCAAAAACATTCAGTACTTC CASSPTGGGKLAKNIQYF
TRBJ2-7 TRBV30 NA NA TGTGCCTGGAGTGTTCGGGGGTCTGGCTACGAGCAGTACTTC CAWSVRGSGYEQYF
TRBJ2-2 TRBV4-2 NA TRBD2 TGTGCCAGCAGCCAAGTCGTAGCGGGAGACCGCACCGGGGAGCTGTTTTTT CASSQVVAGDRTGELFF
TRBJ1-1 TRBV30 NA TRBD1 TGTGCCTGGGACAGGGGGTTGAACACTGAAGCTTTCTTT CAWDRGLNTEAFF
TRBJ1-1 TRBV7-2 NA NA TGTGCCAGCAGCTTACAAGGGTCCATCTCGAACACTGAAGCTTTCTTT CASSLQGSISNTEAFF
TRBJ1-4 TRBV30 NA NA TGTGCCTGGACCCCGATGGCCCGCTCCGGAAAACTGTTTTTT CAWTPMARSGKLFF
TRBJ2-5 TRBV19 NA NA TGTGCCAGTAGTGTGGGACGCCACCACCGGGAGACCCAGTACTTC CASSVGRHHRETQYF
TRBJ2-7 TRBV28 NA NA TGTGCCAGCAGCCCTCCTATGTATCACGAGCAGTACTTC CASSPPMYHEQYF
TRBJ1-1 TRBV9 NA NA TGTGCCAGCAGCTGGAGACCGATCAACACTGAAGCTTTCTTT CASSWRPINTEAFF
TRBJ1-2 TRBV6-6 few TRBD1 TGTGCCAGCAGCCAGGACAGGGGCTATGGCTACACCTTC CASSQDRGYGYTF
TRBJ1-1 TRBV28 few TRBD1 TGTGCCAGCAGTTTATCAGGGGGCATAGCTTTCTTT CASSLSGGIAFF
TRBJ2-7 TRBV7-2 few NA TGTGCCAGCAGCCGGAGGGCGGGCAGTATCTCCTACGAGCAGTACTTC CASSRRAGSISYEQYF
TRBJ2-1 TRBV19 NA NA TGTGCCAGTAGGCCGACAGAGGGGTCCTACAATGAGCAGTTCTTC CASRPTEGSYNEQFF
TRBJ1-3 TRBV7-2 NA NA TGTGCCAGCAGTATCACAGGGTATTCTGGAAACACCATATATTTT CASSITGYSGNTIYF
TRBJ2-5 TRBV28 NA TRBD1 TGTGCCAGCGGTAGGACAGGGGGGGGAGAGACCCAGTACTTC CASGRTGGGETQYF
TRBJ2-6 TRBV7-9 NA NA TGTGCCAGCAGCTTAGACGGGTCCGGGGCCAACGTCCTGACTTTC CASSLDGSGANVLTF
TRBJ2-5 TRBV7-8 NA TRBD2 TGTGCCAGCAGCTTCGGACTAGCGGTCTCAGAGACCCAGTACTTC CASSFGLAVSETQYF
TRBJ2-7 TRBV5-5 NA NA TGTGCCAGCAGCTTCGGGACGAGGCTCGGCGAGCAGTACTTC CASSFGTRLGEQYF
TRBJ1-6 TRBV5-1 NA NA TGCGCCAGCAGCTTGGACAGGTTCGCTAATTCACCCCTCCACTTT CASSLDRFANSPLHF
TRBJ2-7 TRBV5-8 NA TRBD1 TGTGCCAGCAGCTTGGTGGCAGGGGGCGAAGAGCAGTACTTC CASSLVAGGEEQYF
TRBJ2-7 TRBV28 once TRBD2 TGTGCCAGCAGGCTAGGACTAGCGGGAACCTACGAGCAGTACTTC CASRLGLAGTYEQYF
TRBJ2-1 TRBV25-1 NA NA TGTGCCAGCACTCGGTCAGGGGGCGGGGGATCCTACAATGAGCAGTTCTTC CASTRSGGGGSYNEQFF
TRBJ2-6 TRBV30 NA NA TGTGCCTGGATGGCTGGGAGCTCTGGGGCCAACGTCCTGACTTTC CAWMAGSSGANVLTF
TRBJ1-2 TRBV15 NA NA TGTGCCACCAGCAGAGCGGCTTTGGGGTATGGCTACACCTTC CATSRAALGYGYTF
TRBJ1-2 TRBV7-2 NA TRBD1 TGTGCCAGCAGCGCCCGCCCGGGACAGCACTATGGCTACACCTTC CASSARPGQHYGYTF
TRBJ2-6 TRBV7-9 NA NA TGTGCCAGCAGCTTAGGAAGGGCAGACTCTGGGGCCAACGTCCTGACTTTC CASSLGRADSGANVLTF
TRBJ1-4 TRBV2 NA NA TGTGCCAGCAGGAACTTCGGGGGTATGAATGAAAAACTGTTTTTT CASRNFGGMNEKLFF
TRBJ2-3 TRBV15 NA NA TGTGCCACCAGCAGAGAGGGAGGATCAGATACGCAGTATTTT CATSREGGSDTQYF
TRBJ1-3 TRBV7-8 NA TRBD1 TGTGCCAGCAGCTCTGGACAGGGGAGAAATTCTGGAAACACCATATATTTT CASSSGQGRNSGNTIYF
TRBJ2-5 TRBV6-5 once TRBD1 TGTGCCAGCAGAAGACAGGGGGCACGAGAGACCCAGTACTTC CASRRQGARETQYF
TRBJ2-1 TRBV2 NA NA TGTGCCAGCAGCGAAGACAGTTTTCGCTCCTACAATGAGCAGTTCTTC CASSEDSFRSYNEQFF